This T cell receptor (beta chain) was recovered during a study of post-analysis software for immune sequencing data. Across the study: Secondary progressive, relapsing-remitting and progressive-relapsing multiple sclerosis were among the included disease courses. Points from the study as a whole: Compared against controls, patients with multiple sclerosis displayed significantly lower normalized Chao1 diversity. Roughly 5 TRBV segments (TRBV5-6, TRBV5-1 and TRBV20-1 among them) occurred more frequently in patients than in controls. Those samples that were prepared in the same batch co-clustered strongly by F measure.

This clonotype has ten or more counts. The target antigen is unknown. The CDR3 runs to 15 residues. The V gene lost 6 bases and the J gene lost 6 bases, with 18 bases spanning the gap. Germline V lookup: CDR1 MDHEN, CDR2 SYDVKM. Prepared libraries of TCR beta cDNA carried unique molecular identifiers. TCRdb re-analysed the PCR reads in MiXCR, keeping a single row per CDR3 protein. The sample includes some 370,000 distinct CDR3 sequences, less than 35% seen only once; the top ten take roughly an eighth. The genes are TRBV28 and TRBJ2-1; TRBD1 might be the D (5 bases). This clonotype was sampled from a girl under 18 with multiple sclerosis. The sequenced sample was blood. The CDR3 coding sequence is TGTGCCAGCAGCACCTCGATGACAGCCGTCAATGAGCAGTTCTTC. Residues: CASSTSMTAVNEQFF.